The clone carrying this TCR beta chain was counted ten times or more. Its antigen is still unknown. Via MiXCR, TCRdb re-called the reads, giving one row per CDR3 protein. The sample records over 45,000 distinct CDR3 sequences, nearly 20% being singletons. These data come from a study of T cell repertoires in cytomegalovirus infection. On the study more broadly: Signatures in public TCR beta sequences pointed to both CMV infection and matching HLA type.

Regarding the study as a whole: Cumulative public TCR beta family frequency identified carriers of CMV plus the relevant HLA. HLA-C-restricted TCR beta clonotypes specific for CMV led the ex vivo response.

Germline assignment: CDR1 SGHVS and CDR2 FQNEAQ. With V trimmed by 4 bases and J by 7 bases, 7 bases remained unmatched. This CDR3 is 15 amino acids long. The gene calls are TRBV7-8 and TRBJ2-1; 10 bases match TRBD2. This receptor was identified in a human donor in good health (CMV status not recorded). Some clones in this sample may be carry-over from other donors' samples. Sequenced here: CD8+ T cells from cultured PBMCs, sampled from culture after CMV antigen stimulation. CDR3 sequence reads: CASSSLAGAGNEQFF. The CDR3 nucleotides read TGTGCCAGCAGCTCCCTAGCGGGGGCCGGGAATGAGCAGTTCTTC.